This T cell receptor (beta chain) was identified during a study of T cell repertoires in cytomegalovirus infection. Study-wide background: Public TCR beta signatures indicated both CMV infection and matching HLA type.

The CDR3 contains 12 residues. Germline V gives CDR1 MDHEN, CDR2 SYDVKM. Trimming pared 7 bases from V and 8 bases from J, leaving 14 bases between. Notes on this clonotype: What it binds is not known.

TCRdb processed the reads anew with MiXCR; each CDR3 protein has one entry. Counted here are under 800,000 distinct CDR3 sequences, about 24% occurring once; the ten biggest clones make up roughly 8%. Overall study findings and caveats: Identification of carriers of CMV plus the relevant HLA was performed using cumulative public TCR beta family frequency. Clonotypes of TCR beta that were HLA-C-restricted and CMV-specific dominated the ex vivo response.

The chain uses TRBV28 and TRBJ1-2; D is perhaps TRBD1 (5 bases). Sequencing input: CD8+ T cells from PBMCs. The sequence was obtained from a human donor in good health (CMV status not recorded). Some clones in this sample may be carry-over from other donors' samples. The CDR3 region has the DNA TGTGCCAGCATCTCCCCCAGGGCGGGCTACACCTTC. It encodes CASISPRAGYTF.